A single sample is the source of the 25 T cell receptor beta chains below, sequenced in a study of T cells in Graves' hyperthyroidism and ophthalmopathy. Amplified regions were TCR beta CDR3 sequences from RNA transcripts. Primed by the HTBI set, a first-round RT-PCR was run on the TCR CDR3. TCRdb re-called the multiplex PCR reads with MiXCR, one entry per CDR3 protein. The table shows 550,000 to 700,000 distinct CDR3 sequences, with approximately 44% occurring only once. The sequencing input was peripheral blood or thyroid tissue (not recorded which). All receptors derive from an adult woman with Graves' disease, either hyperthyroidism or ophthalmopathy (not recorded which).

To note about this clonotype: This CDR3 fails to terminate in the conserved phenylalanine or tryptophan, so it likely reflects a read error. Because the CDR3's place on the DNA is in doubt, the DNA is left out and the CDR3 is given as listed by TCRdb. J is TRBJ1-6 and V is TRBV9. The CDR3 contains 8 residues when both ends are counted. Germline loops: CDR1 SGDLS, CDR2 YYNGEE. CDR3: CASSPRYS.

This clonotype occurred many times. The chain couples TRBV12-3 or TRBV12-4 to TRBJ1-3; D call uncertain. This CDR3 contains 13 residues. Trimming cost V 3 bases and J 3 bases, with 6 bases left between them. The CDR3: CASSFFDGNTIYF. CDR3 in DNA: TGTGCCAGCAGTTTTTTTGATGGAAACACCATATATTTT.

This clonotype was counted many times. This chain connects TRBV27 to TRBJ2-2; D is unresolved. The ends were cut back, 7 bases at V and 6 bases at J, with 9 bases in the middle. Germline V gene data show CDR1 as MNHEY and CDR2 as SMNVEV (reference sequence). The CDR3 loop spans 12 amino acids. Here the CDR3 DNA reads TGTGCCAGCACGTCCGAGTCCGGGGAGCTGTTTTTT. This codes for CASTSESGELFF.

The chain joins TRBV5-1 to TRBJ1-1; TRBD1 aligns across 8 bases. The CDR3 loop spans 15 amino acids. CDR1 and CDR2 from the germline V gene are SGHRS and YFSETQ. Losses at the gene ends were 0 bases for V and 4 bases for J; bases not matched to a gene: 5. The CDR3 DNA follows: TGCGCCAGCAGCTTGGAGGACAGGGTGGGCACTGAAGCTTTCTTT. Protein product: CASSLEDRVGTEAFF.

The chain links TRBV15 to TRBJ2-7; no definite D call. Germline V lookup: CDR1 LNHNV, CDR2 YYDKDF (reference sequence). V was pared by 0 bases and J by 10 bases, with 22 bases between. The CDR3 is made up of 16 amino acids. The CDR3 here is CATSRDPAAQLREQYF. CDR3 DNA: TGTGCCACCAGCAGAGATCCGGCAGCCCAATTACGAGAACAGTACTTC. The full variable domain, in which reference TRBV15 and TRBJ2-7 provide the parts outside the CDR3, is DAMVIQNPRYQVTQFGKPVTLSCSQTLNHNVMYWYQQKSSQAPKLLFHYYDKDFNNEADTPDNFQSRRPNTSFCFLDIRSPGLGDTAMYLCATSRDPAAQLREQYFGPGTRLTVT.

Points on this clonotype: Compared with germline, one end of the junction differs, possibly owing to a read error. V usage is TRBV7-8 and J usage is TRBJ2-2; 10 bases map to TRBD2. Germline V gene lookup returns CDR1 SGHVS and CDR2 FQNEAQ. The CDR3 loop spans 18 amino acids. The CDR3 here is CASSQGPLSGGFSGELFF. The CDR3 nucleotides are TGCGCCAGCAGCCAAGGACCCCTTAGCGGGGGGTTTTCCGGGGAGCTGTTTTTT.

This clonotype showed up many times. The V call is TRBV29-1, the J call TRBJ1-2; D remains unclear. This CDR3 is built from 10 residues. Trimming stripped 1 base from V and 8 bases from J, with 5 bases between. Per germline, CDR1 SQVTM and CDR2 ANQGSEA. CDR3 coding DNA: TGCAGCGTTGAAGGGGGAGGCTACACCTTC. Translated, it gives CSVEGGGYTF.

The table lists this clonotype with many counts. The chain joins TRBV12-3 or TRBV12-4 to TRBJ1-1; unclear D gene. The CDR3 contains 14 residues. V was shortened by 7 bases and J by 1 base, with 13 bases between the two germline ends. CDR3 residues: CASIWSTTNTEAFF. CDR3 in DNA: TGTGCCAGCATCTGGAGCACCACGAACACTGAAGCTTTCTTT.

V is TRBV20-1 and J is TRBJ1-3; D is unresolved. Germline V gene lookup returns CDR1 DFQATT and CDR2 SNEGSKA (reference sequence). The CDR3 totals 14 residues. Trimming removed 3 bases at V and 7 bases at J, with 16 bases between. CDR3 sequence: CSASGVDARNTIYF. The DNA of the CDR3 is TGCAGTGCTAGCGGGGTCGATGCCAGGAACACCATATATTTT.

Many counts were recorded for this clonotype. The genes are TRBV19 and TRBJ2-2; no definite D call. Germline V gene sequence: CDR1 LNHDA, CDR2 SQIVND (reference sequence). Trimming shortened V by 5 bases and J by 5 bases, and 12 bases separated the two germline ends. The CDR3 runs to 14 residues. This CDR3 reads CASSAASRTGELFF. In DNA form, the CDR3 reads TGTGCCAGTAGTGCCGCCTCTAGAACCGGGGAGCTGTTTTTT. Supplemented by reference TRBV19 and TRBJ2-2, the full variable domain reads DGGITQSPKYLFRKEGQNVTLSCEQNLNHDAMYWYRQDPGQGLRLIYYSQIVNDFQKGDIAEGYSVSREKKESFPLTVTSAQKNPTAFYLCASSAASRTGELFFGEGSRLTVL.

J is TRBJ1-2 and V is TRBV29-1; D perhaps matches TRBD1 (6 bases). The germline gives CDR1 SQVTM, CDR2 ANQGSEA. This CDR3 comprises 12 residues. Trimming took off 7 bases at V and 3 bases at J, with 12 bases between the two ends. The CDR3: CSGLGGDYGYTF. DNA for the CDR3: TGCAGCGGGCTTGGGGGCGACTATGGCTACACCTTC.

This clonotype occurred a few times. This chain connects TRBV7-9 to TRBJ1-1; 7 bases line up with TRBD1. CDR1 is SEHNR and CDR2 is FQNEAQ in the germline V gene (reference sequence). V was clipped by 2 bases and J by 6 bases; unmatched bases: 9. The CDR3 is 15 amino acids. CDR3 DNA: TGTGCCAGCAGCTTAACAGTAGACAGGGTGGCTGAAGCTTTCTTT. Translated: CASSLTVDRVAEAFF.

This clonotype was seen repeatedly, ten times or more. The rearrangement uses TRBV30 and TRBJ1-2, with D maybe TRBD1 (6 bases). Trimming left V 2 bases short and J 6 bases short, with 13 bases between. Germline lookup yields CDR1 GTSNPN and CDR2 SVGIG (reference sequence). The CDR3 is made up of 13 amino acids. The CDR3 DNA reads as TGTGCCTGGAGTCCGAGGGGGGAGGATGGCTACACCTTC. Amino acids: CAWSPRGEDGYTF.

The rearrangement uses TRBV7-3 and TRBJ1-2; D possibly corresponds to TRBD1 (6 bases). From germline, CDR1 is SGHTA and CDR2 FQGTGA. V was cut by 4 bases and J by 8 bases, with 14 bases left in between. The CDR3 is 13 amino acids. The chain's CDR3 is CASSSRAGGGYTF. Written as DNA, the CDR3 is TGTGCCAGCAGCTCAAGAGCGGGGGGCGGCTACACCTTC.

In this sample, this clonotype turned up many times. This chain joins TRBV5-1 and TRBJ1-3, with D perhaps matching TRBD1 (5 bases). The CDR3 has 15 amino acids. CDR1 is SGHRS and CDR2 is YFSETQ in the germline V gene. Trimming took 0 bases from V and 3 from J, leaving 10 bases between them. As DNA, the CDR3 is TGCGCCAGCAGCTTGGACGGGACTGGTGGAAACACCATATATTTT. Translation: CASSLDGTGGNTIYF.

This clonotype was found many times. This chain uses TRBV14 with TRBJ2-2, with TRBD2 identical over 9 bases. Losses at the gene ends were 4 bases for V and 5 bases for J; bases not matched to a gene: 11. The germline gives CDR1 SGHDN, CDR2 FVKESK. The CDR3 runs to 17 residues. Here the CDR3 reads CASSPVWTSGRTGELFF. The CDR3 nucleotides are TGTGCCAGCAGCCCAGTCTGGACCAGCGGGAGGACCGGGGAGCTGTTTTTT.

The count of this clonotype is one. The chain links TRBV20-1 to TRBJ2-5; 10 bases align to TRBD2. Germline CDR1 DFQATT, CDR2 SNEGSKA (reference sequence). This CDR3 is 13 amino acids long. The CDR3 loop reads CSVTVAGGETQYF. The CDR3 DNA follows: TGCAGCGTCACCGTAGCGGGAGGAGAGACCCAGTACTTC.

The chain is built from TRBV25-1 and TRBJ1-4; TRBD1 is a possible D gene (5 bases). This CDR3 comprises 17 residues. Germline CDR1 reads MGHDK; CDR2 reads SYGVNS. Trimming took off 6 bases at V and 6 bases at J, with 23 bases between the two ends. CDR3 amino acids: CASSVLPIGAPDEKLFF. The DNA for the CDR3 is TGTGCCAGCAGCGTCCTCCCAATAGGGGCGCCGGATGAAAAACTGTTTTTT.

The V and J genes are TRBV10-3 and TRBJ2-5; a possible D gene is TRBD2 (6 bases). CDR1 is ENHRY, CDR2 SYGVKD, per germline. Trimming took 2 bases from V and 6 from J, leaving 13 bases between them. CDR3 length: 14 residues. The CDR3 protein is CAISEVGGTKTQYF. The CDR3, as DNA: TGTGCCATCAGTGAGGTCGGGGGTACGAAGACCCAGTACTTC.

This clonotype was seen many times. V is TRBV15 and J is TRBJ1-6; no clear D gene. This CDR3 is built from 13 residues. Between the trimmed V and J ends, which lost 7 bases and 0 bases, there was a span of 4 bases. Germline loops: CDR1 LNHNV, CDR2 YYDKDF (reference sequence). CDR3 nucleotide sequence: TGTGCCACCAAGGACTCCTATAATTCACCCCTCCACTTT. Encoded protein: CATKDSYNSPLHF.

A few counts support this clonotype. Possible read error: a much larger clone is one base away. V gene TRBV5-1 combines with J gene TRBJ2-7; no clear D. The germline gives CDR1 SGHRS, CDR2 YFSETQ. There are 14 residues in the CDR3. CDR3 nucleotide sequence: TGCGCCAGCAGCTCGGTTTCTAACTCCTACGAGCATTACTTC. This encodes CASSSVSNSYEHYF.

Many counts were recorded for this clonotype. The chain couples TRBV10-2 to TRBJ1-2; D remains ambiguous. The CDR3 has 12 residues. CDR1 is WSHSY, CDR2 SAAADI, per germline. Trimming pared 7 bases from V and 2 bases from J, leaving 8 bases between. The CDR3: CASTTENYGYTF. The CDR3 DNA is TGCGCCAGCACCACGGAGAACTATGGCTACACCTTC.

Notes on this clonotype: One end of the junction is discordant with germline, which a read error may explain. The chain carries TRBV7-8 and TRBJ1-5; D call uncertain. This CDR3 contains 13 residues. In germline, CDR1 is SGHVS, CDR2 FQNEAQ. The CDR3 region has the DNA TGCGCCAGAAGCTTAGGAACAAATCAGCCCCAGCATTTT. It yields the protein CARSLGTNQPQHF.

V and J are TRBV7-2 and TRBJ2-7, with 10 positions matching TRBD2. V shed 4 bases and J 2 bases; nucleotides not matched to a gene: 2. This CDR3 contains 14 residues. From germline, CDR1 is SGHTA and CDR2 FQGNSA. The CDR3 reads CASSYLAGAYEQYF. For the CDR3, the DNA is TGTGCCAGCAGCTACCTAGCGGGGGCCTACGAGCAGTACTTC.

The chain uses TRBV28 and TRBJ2-7; D perhaps matches TRBD2 (6 bases). The CDR3 contains 14 residues. Trimming left V 6 bases short and J 0 bases short, with 12 bases between. Germline V gene sequence: CDR1 MDHEN, CDR2 SYDVKM. The CDR3 region is CASSPQRVSYEQYF. As DNA, the CDR3 is TGTGCCAGCAGCCCGCAGCGGGTCTCCTACGAGCAGTACTTC.